Listed here are 5 T cell receptor beta chains from one sample, sequenced in a study of shared clonotypes between healthy human individuals (TCRdb year 2020). Libraries came from the immunoSEQ multiplex PCR assay. TCRdb holds this immuneACCESS table with in-frame rearrangements only. Some clones are missing; in checked studies, unresolved V genes explain under half, and the rest has no known cause. The sample table lists some 1 million clones, more than 65% of them with a count of one. The leading ten clones occupy approximately 1.5% of the sample. Material: memory CD4+ T cells sorted from blood. The cell subset or site label corresponds to: CD45RA-negative fraction. The receptors were gathered from a young man in good health.

Here the CDR3 reads CASSDSGGTGELFF. DNA for the CDR3: TGCGCCAGCAGTGATTCGGGAGGTACCGGGGAGCTGTTTTTT. The chain carries TRBV10-1 and TRBJ2-2; 7 bases align to TRBD2. V gave up 3 bases and J gave up 5 bases; unmatched junction bases: 3. The germline gives CDR1 WNHNN, CDR2 SYGVQD (reference sequence). CDR3 length equals 14 residues.

In DNA, the CDR3 is TGTGCCAGCACCTGGGGGAGGGATTTGAACACTGAAGCTTTCTTT. Residues: CASTWGRDLNTEAFF. The chain couples TRBV7-2 to TRBJ1-1, with D perhaps TRBD1 (5 bases). The CDR3 is made up of 15 amino acids. Trimming shortened V by 7 bases and J by 0 bases, and 15 bases separated the two germline ends. Germline assignment: CDR1 SGHTA and CDR2 FQGNSA.

The rearrangement joins TRBV5-1 to TRBJ2-5, with a tentative D call TRBD2 (6 bases). Germline loops: CDR1 SGHRS, CDR2 YFSETQ. Between the trimmed V and J ends, which lost 0 bases and 5 bases, there was a span of 14 bases. The CDR3 consists of 15 residues. The CDR3 nucleotides read TGCGCCAGCAGCTTGGAGAACCCAGGGAGGGAGACCCAGTACTTC. Encoded protein: CASSLENPGRETQYF.

V is TRBV11-2 and J is TRBJ2-1; D might be TRBD2 (5 bases). The V end lost 7 bases, the J end lost 1 base, and 11 bases lay between the germline ends. Germline loops: CDR1 SGHAT, CDR2 FQNNGV. The CDR3 length is 14 residues. The DNA of the CDR3 is TGTGCCAGCACTGAGGGCTCTTCCTACAATGAGCAGTTCTTC. It yields the protein CASTEGSSYNEQFF.

This clone showed up many times. The chain has TRBV1 and TRBJ1-2. TRBV1 is termed a pseudogene. This CDR3 region has 21 residues. The CDR3 loop reads CTSSQDRPPFERDSMGYGYTF. As DNA, the CDR3 is TGCACCAGCAGCCAAGATCGACCTCCTTTCGAGCGGGACAGTATGGGGTATGGCTACACCTTC.